This is a list of T cell receptor beta chains from one sample in a study of shared clonotypes between healthy human individuals. The table came from immunoSEQ multiplex PCR; TCRdb's copy has only in-frame clones and leaves some out. The sample lists over 2 million clones; about 95% were seen once. The sequenced material came from naive CD4+ T cells sorted from blood. These receptors were collected from a man between 18 and 35 years old in good health. Each CDR3 is given with its conserved first and last residue.

CDR3 length	V gene	J gene	CDR3 protein
11	TRBV5-1	TRBJ2-2	CASRGNGELFF
17	TRBV4-3	TRBJ1-6	CASSQDITGSMYSPLHF
15	TRBV7-2	TRBJ2-7	CASSSMTGGLNEQYF
13	TRBV6-5	TRBJ1-1	CASSYPPTGPAFF
15	TRBV18	TRBJ1-2	CASSPLPQGLYGYTF
13	TRBV7-9	TRBJ2-1	CASSLLQGTEQFF
14	TRBV5-4	TRBJ2-5	CASSPRGERETQYF
13	TRBV5-1	TRBJ2-7	CASSWGSAYEQYF
16	TRBV4-3	TRBJ2-1	CASSQDHGRATDEQFF
14	TRBV19	TRBJ2-7	CASSIRGFTYEQYF
11	TRBV20-1	TRBJ1-5	CSARDRQPQHF
14	TRBV9	TRBJ2-1	CASSVRTGLDEQFF
13	TRBV10-3	TRBJ1-2	CAISDQVNYGYTF
15	TRBV27	TRBJ1-2	CASSLGGFQPYGYTF
16	TRBV30	TRBJ2-7	CAWSRTEGSGSYEQYF
15	TRBV5-4	TRBJ1-6	CASSLAGGTNSPLHF
17	TRBV12-2	TRBJ1-4	CASRFVAGGRCNEKLFF
17	TRBV4-3	TRBJ2-3	CASSQGISSKSTDTQYF
15	TRBV5-4	TRBJ1-4	CASSGGQGVNEKLFF
14	TRBV5-1	TRBJ2-3	CATRVNPSTDTQYF
17	TRBV7-2	TRBJ2-1	CASSSSYRTSRYNEQFF
14	TRBV28	TRBJ1-6	CASSSYNTNSPLHF
15	TRBV5-1	TRBJ2-7	CASSLSGQGAYEQYF
14	TRBV29-1	TRBJ2-3	CSVGDRAVSDTQYF
11	TRBV6-5	TRBJ2-5	CASTRGETQYF
15	TRBV6-5	TRBJ2-7	CASSTEGLGGNEQYF
12	TRBV29-1	TRBJ2-3	CSVGQDMNTQYF
15	TRBV30	TRBJ2-7	CAWSVATGSSYEQYF
14	TRBV5-1	TRBJ2-3	CASSLAFKADTQYF
13	TRBV30	TRBJ2-3	CAWYRLFTDTQYF
15	TRBV10-1	TRBJ2-7	CASSAGTGIIHEQYF
17	TRBV2	TRBJ2-1	CASSEVRVGQGGNEQFF
18	TRBV7-3	TRBJ2-1	CASSPGLAGAPFNNEQFF
19	TRBV6-1	TRBJ2-1	CASSGDNRNDVSSYNEQFF
16	TRBV5-1	TRBJ2-5	CATKLRGGRYQETQYF
11	TRBV28	TRBJ2-1	CASSRRNEQFF
16	TRBV10-3	TRBJ1-3	CAISEVRGQAGNTIYF
15	TRBV4-1	TRBJ1-1	CASSSWPRENTEAFF
15	TRBV5-1	TRBJ1-4	CASSPTGHSNEKLFF
15	TRBV7-2	TRBJ2-7	CASSLGRGASYEQYF
16	TRBV7-6	TRBJ2-6	CASSLDRASGANVLTF
14	TRBV29-1	TRBJ2-7	CSVGRTTSSYEQYF
12	TRBV5-1	TRBJ1-2	CASSLGTFDYTF
16	TRBV10-3	TRBJ2-5	CAISEYGSITGETQYF
15	TRBV5-1	TRBJ1-3	CASRLDSHSGNTIYF
14	TRBV18	TRBJ1-1	CASSPQSMNTEAFF
17	TRBV6-4	TRBJ2-2	CASSVSPGQRNTGELFF
20	TRBV10-1	TRBJ1-5	CASSESPRRDRGGGDQPQHF
13	TRBV7-2	TRBJ1-2	CASSSGMNYGYTF
14	TRBV5-4	TRBJ1-1	CASSLVDANTEAFF
14	TRBV11-1	TRBJ2-7	CASSLPGAYVEQYF
14	TRBV6-1	TRBJ2-7	CASSSQGQTYEQYF
14	TRBV5-1	TRBJ2-7	CASSSNRVVNEQYF
15	TRBV10-3	TRBJ1-2	CAISATGELNYGYTF
17	TRBV4-3	TRBJ2-1	CASSQEGRQSSYNEQFF
12	TRBV7-2	TRBJ2-3	CASSLSTDTQYF
15	TRBV5-1	TRBJ2-1	CASSFLGSSYNEQFF